This TCR beta chain was retrieved from a study of cytomegalovirus exposure and HLA in healthy donors (TCRdb year 2017). Regarding the complete study: An earlier analysis of some 620 of the donors reported approximately 280 Gb of sequence data and about 120 million unique TCR beta sequences obtained from some 170 million T cells. Both class I and class II loci were covered by HLA typing, at four-digit resolution. The later analysis used no new phenotypic data to find candidate immune exposures, relying instead on TCR beta sequences and their occurrence across donors. The study aimed to test whether cataloging public T cell receptors could reveal signatures of past pathogen exposure. Roughly 300 gigabases of sequencing data and approximately 85 million unique TCR sequences were included in an early release covering several hundred HLA-typed donors. Along with the approximately 620-subject first cohort, a separate validation cohort of approximately 110 different subjects was used. Of the 350 to 450 genotyped donors, over 70% fell in the genetic ancestry cluster associated with self-reported Caucasian donors. The number of typed donors differed by locus: roughly 629-640 for A, B, C, DRB1 and DQB1; 500 to 550 for DQA1; 600 to 610 for DPA1; and roughly 450 for DPB1. High-throughput TCR immunosequencing, statistical association of individual TCRs with disease status, and machine learning were combined to predict cytomegalovirus infection status. Among about 370 genotyped donors of the cohort, an average of around 220,000 unique TCR beta nucleotide sequences was sequenced per donor, of which 15% to 20% were non-productive. Using immunosequencing, the study profiled T cell repertoires from 640 or so subjects and related those repertoires to cytomegalovirus serostatus. A later genetic analysis used genome-wide SNP genotypes for about three fifths of the 666 donors, treating that subset as a discovery cohort. A few DR-DQ haplotypes were treated as single units for association and clustering because of strong linkage in the cohort. An earlier analysis of several hundred of the donors applied high-throughput TCR beta sequencing to assess whether each TCR beta V gene segment acted as functional or pseudogenic. Donor age, sex, ethnicity and CMV serostatus were collected together with the repertoire data. Every discovery cohort repertoire had been produced on one sequencing platform. To study patterns of TCR occurrence, a later analysis re-analyzed previously published TCR beta repertoires from 550 to 800 donors and added high-resolution HLA genotyping. General study outcomes and caveats: In the study, 150 to 200 TCR beta chains were listed as associated with cytomegalovirus. Linkage disequilibrium might explain the correlated functional status among segregating V segments, but an unknown experimental factor could not be ruled out. Broadly in line with IMGT annotations, most TCR beta V segments showed up in productive rearrangements about 87% or about 30% of the time in an earlier analysis of 587 of the donors. A few of the identified cytomegalovirus-associated TCR beta chains were confirmed in vitro to be specific for cytomegalovirus antigens. Compared with the roughly 700-donor mean, donors in an Asian-associated ancestry cluster had fewer N-insertions in productive TCRs, according to a later genetic analysis. Because some donors lacked HLA typing at each locus, the association tests relied only on the typed subset. The classifier was reported to diagnose cytomegalovirus status with high specificity and sensitivity in both the original cohort and the validation cohort. Roughly uniform sequencing depth across donors was assumed in presence/absence analyses, although this assumption may not hold. Most TCR sequences were observed very rarely across donors, whereas some public TCRs were present in many individuals. Only TCR beta chains were sequenced in this cohort, and the absence of alpha or paired-chain data limited detectable features. In a later analysis, the rate of TCR association differed among HLA loci, with DRB1 alleles having the most associated TCRs and HLA-C alleles having the fewest. Several of the top co-occurrence clusters appeared to be linked to parvovirus B19, influenza, CMV and Epstein-Barr virus, according to a later analysis. Strong co-occurrence of HLA alleles, especially DR and DQ, made assigning TCR associations to individual alleles difficult. Because counts were too low, about 18 rarely observed V segments, including chromosome 9 orphons, were left out of the earlier analysis of some 600 of the donors. A further reported finding was that TCR beta sequences accurately predicted the HLA-A and HLA-B alleles for most subjects in the first cohort. The sequencing pipeline was judged likely to have produced a cluster of highly shared sequence variants as a technical artifact. In a later analysis, HLA-associated TCR beta chains showed more clonal expansion and lower generation probabilities than non-associated chains that were equally common. In a later genetic analysis, a missense DCLRE1C variant was associated with V-gene and J-gene trimming of TCR beta chains, and the association was replicated in an independent cohort. At a false discovery rate of 0.05, a later analysis linked 16,951 TCR beta sequences to specific HLA alleles. The 87-base-pair reads could not distinguish some IMGT-functional V segments, including TRBV6-2 and TRBV6-3, so those segments were excluded. According to the authors, the approach could potentially be generalized to other disease states and immunological phenotypes. Immune exposure information for the cohort was limited to CMV serostatus. A later analysis found that most CMV-associated TCR beta chains appeared HLA-restricted, with HLA associations seemingly driven largely by CMV exposure.

Notes on this clone: The antigen it binds to is not known. No base qualities exist here, and no much larger clone lies one base off it.

The cohort was made up of 666 healthy bone marrow donors. All cohort members were sampled while nominally healthy, although unrecorded immune exposures were likely present. CMV serostatus was positive for around 310 and negative for about 55% of the roughly 670 cohort members, and was not recorded for this donor. Every donor gave a peripheral blood sample, and the peripheral blood mononuclear cells from that sample were used for TCR beta sequencing. The Qiagen DNeasy Blood Extraction Kit was used to extract genomic DNA from the blood cell samples. Measured from the cysteine to the phenylalanine, the CDR3 is 17 residues long. Only the CDR3 part of the read is kept: 51 bases, read in frame from the first base. The germline V gene supplies CDR1 SGDLS and CDR2 YYNGEE. Relative to germline, V is missing 4 bases and J is missing 2 bases, with 9 bases of the junction outside any gene match. Library construction relied on the immunoSEQ multiplex PCR assay. For the multiplex PCR, a mixture combining 60 forward primers for TCR Vbeta segments and 13 reverse primers for TCR Jbeta segments was used. The CDR3 region of rearranged TCR beta genes was amplified from genomic DNA with a multiplex PCR assay. On the Illumina HiSeq System, the amplified TCR beta libraries were sequenced as 87-base-pair reads. In the original analysis: In a later analysis, 77 million or so unique TCR beta chains were counted across the roughly 700 repertoires, and roughly 10 million of these chains were shared by at least two donors. A nearest-neighbor algorithm error-corrected the raw reads and collapsed the reads into unique sequences, merging closely related sequences to remove PCR and sequencing errors. Alignment of CDR3 sequences to IMGT reference sequences was used to assign V, D and J gene segments. For a sequence to be retained, a match of at least six nucleotides was required to both a V gene segment and a J gene segment. A rearrangement was called productive if the CDR3 had no stop codons and remained in frame with V and J, and every other rearrangement was called non-productive. CDR3 was defined by IMGT convention, running from the second conserved V-encoded cysteine to the conserved J-encoded phenylalanine. Sequences without an unambiguous match to a single V gene segment were excluded from the earlier analysis of 500 to 700 of the donors. An earlier analysis of 500 to 600 of the donors classified V segments as functional when productive rearrangements were above 56.7% and as segregating when the standard deviation between donors was above 5%. A statistical classification framework was built to diagnose cytomegalovirus status from the catalog of TCR beta chain sequences. In a later analysis, TCR nucleotide sequences were compared against IMGT/GENE-DB human TR gene sequences so that V and J genes could be assigned. In a later analysis, CDR3 sequences and most-parsimonious VDJ recombination scenarios were assigned using the TCRdist pipeline. In a later analysis, each TCR beta chain was defined by its CDR3 amino acid sequence together with its V-gene family, and reads lacking a unique V-gene family were excluded. In a later analysis, a few hundred highly shared, low-generation-probability nucleotide sequences were removed to address suspected cross-contamination and a sequencing artifact. In a later analysis, a clonal expansion index was calculated for each public chain from normalized within-repertoire ranks of inferred template counts. In a later analysis, generation probabilities were computed using a VDJ recombination model fitted to out-of-frame rearrangements, and the results were checked against IGoR. Hypergeometric tests were used in a later analysis to score TCR-TCR, TCR-HLA and TCR-CMV co-occurrence, with a repertoire-size bias correction applied to the TCR pairs. To estimate false discovery rates, a later analysis permuted the HLA or CMV assignments 20 times. A later analysis grouped co-occurring TCRs with DBSCAN, adding TCRdist sequence similarity when clustering within HLA-allele-positive subsets. Repertoires with fewer than 30,000 or more than 120,000 public chains, plus five repertoires with anomalous nucleotide sharing, were excluded from co-occurrence clustering. TCRdb took this table from immuneACCESS and kept in-frame rearrangements with V and J called. Such tables lack part of the clones; where checked against another copy, unresolved V genes explain under half of the gap, and the rest is unexplained. The DNA gave D and trimming, while V, J and clone size come from that table. The sample data list under 150,000 clones, and about 80% of these were observed just once. 0.85% to 1.3% of the sample comes from the top ten.

The material sequenced was PBMCs. The chain is encoded by TRBV9 joined to TRBJ2-5, and 12 junction bases match TRBD2. The TCR was taken from a human donor in good health. The encoded CDR3 is CASSIGTSGLVQETQYF. In nucleotide form, the sequence is TGTGCCAGCAGCATAGGGACTAGCGGGCTGGTACAAGAGACCCAGTACTTC. The variable domain in full, with residues beyond the CDR3 obtained from the reference TRBV9 and TRBJ2-5 genes, is DSGVTQTPKHLITATGQRVTLRCSPRSGDLSVYWYQQSLDQGLQFLIQYYNGEERAKGNILERFSAQQFPDLHSELNLSSLELGDSALYFCASSIGTSGLVQETQYFGPGTRLLVL.